The present TCR beta chain was sequenced within a study of T cells in Graves' hyperthyroidism and ophthalmopathy. This CDR3 spans 15 amino acids. J gave up 3 bases and V 2 bases, and 7 bases lay outside the gene matches. CDR1 and CDR2 (germline): DFQATT, SNEGSKA (reference sequence). RNA transcripts were the template for amplifying TCR beta CDR3 regions. When the TCR CDR3 underwent first-round RT-PCR, the HTBI primer set was used. TCRdb re-derived calls from the multiplex PCR reads in MiXCR, one entry per CDR3 protein. The repertoire holds about 840,000 distinct CDR3 sequences, with over 35% as singletons. The sample holds many counts of this clonotype.

Specimen: blood. The chain is built from TRBV20-1 and TRBJ1-5; 7 bases match TRBD1. This TCR came from a man aged 18 to 35 with Graves' hyperthyroidism. CDR3: CSARKRTGLNQPQHF. The DNA for the CDR3 is TGCAGTGCTAGAAAGCGGACAGGACTCAATCAGCCCCAGCATTTT.